The 20 T cell receptor beta chains in this list originate from one sample, sequenced in a study of technical replicates of blood from several donors. Sequenced by immunoSEQ multiplex PCR; TCRdb stores in-frame clones only, minus some. The data hold 59,000 or so clones, with around 93% observed a single time. What was sequenced was PBMCs. These receptors were collected from a human donor in good health. Some clones in this sample may be carry-over from other donors' samples.

The chain uses TRBV5-5 and TRBJ2-5, with 11 bases that match TRBD1. Germline V CDR1 and CDR2: SGHKS, YYEKEE (reference sequence). CDR3 size: 16 residues. The V and J ends lost 4 bases and 4 bases, in that order; junction bases with no gene match: 9. The CDR3 reads CASSRLLGQGGETQYF. The CDR3 bases are TGTGCCAGCAGCCGGCTATTGGGACAGGGGGGAGAGACCCAGTACTTC.

The chain has TRBV5-5 and TRBJ1-1; D is unclear. V lost 1 base to trimming and J lost 2 bases, with 6 bases between them. Germline V lookup: CDR1 SGHKS, CDR2 YYEKEE (reference sequence). CDR3 length equals 13 residues. The CDR3 spells CASSLNSNTEAFF. The DNA of the CDR3 is TGTGCCAGCAGCTTGAACAGCAACACTGAAGCTTTCTTT.

V gene TRBV30 combines with J gene TRBJ2-5; 10 bases are a match to TRBD2. The CDR3 extends over 15 amino acids. CDR1 and CDR2 from the germline V gene are GTSNPN and SVGIG (reference sequence). The V gene end was trimmed by 4 bases and the J gene end by 4 bases; junction bases not matched to a gene: 9. CDR3 amino acids: CAWNEASGRGETQYF. The CDR3 DNA follows: TGTGCCTGGAATGAGGCTAGCGGGAGAGGAGAGACCCAGTACTTC. Filled out from reference TRBV30 and TRBJ2-5, the complete variable domain reads SQTIHQWPATLVQPVGSPLSLECTVEGTSNPNLYWYRQAAGRGLQLLFYSVGIGQISSEVPQNLSASRPQDRQFILSSKKLLLSDSGFYLCAWNEASGRGETQYFGPGTRLLVL.

This chain joins TRBV6-6 and TRBJ1-5; maybe TRBD1 (5 bases). The germline V and J ends were trimmed by 6 bases and 5 bases, with 17 bases remaining between them. CDR1 is MNHNY and CDR2 is SVGAGI in the germline V gene (reference sequence). CDR3 length: 15 residues. CDR3 sequence reads: CASRLGVAGDQPQHF. The DNA of the CDR3 is TGTGCCAGCAGGTTAGGGGTCGCTGGGGATCAGCCCCAGCATTTT.

The chain combines TRBV6-4 with TRBJ2-3; TRBD1 aligns across 10 bases. J lost 7 bases, V lost 0 bases, and 7 bases had no gene match. CDR1 and CDR2 (germline): MRHNA, SNTAGT. The CDR3 runs 16 residues. The CDR3 sequence is CASSDSGGQGSNTQYF. As DNA, the CDR3 is TGTGCCAGCAGTGACTCGGGGGGACAGGGGTCGAATACGCAGTATTTT.

This chain links TRBV6-5 with TRBJ2-1, with 7 bases fitting TRBD2. V lost 11 bases, J lost 1 base, and 8 bases stayed unmatched. Germline loops: CDR1 MNHEY, CDR2 SVGAGI. The CDR3 is 14 residues long. CDR3 protein: CASAPSGSYNEQFF. CDR3 DNA: TGTGCCTCCGCCCCTAGCGGTTCCTACAATGAGCAGTTCTTC.

The gene calls are TRBV9 and TRBJ1-1, with D possibly being TRBD1 (6 bases). CDR3 length equals 14 residues. Germline CDR1 is SGDLS and CDR2 is YYNGEE. V lost 3 bases to trimming and J lost 1 base, with 10 bases between them. DNA for the CDR3: TGTGCCAGCAGCGCGACAGGCCAGAACACTGAAGCTTTCTTT. Protein: CASSATGQNTEAFF.

The gene calls are TRBV9 and TRBJ2-1; 10 bases align to TRBD2. Trimming removed 3 bases from V and 5 bases from J; junction bases left unmatched: 2. CDR3 length: 14 amino acids. Germline CDR1 and CDR2: SGDLS and YYNGEE. Here the CDR3 reads CASSERGGDNEQFF. DNA of the CDR3: TGTGCCAGCAGCGAGCGGGGGGGGGACAATGAGCAGTTCTTC.

The chain carries TRBV6-6 and TRBJ1-3, with 8 bases that match TRBD1. Germline CDR1 is MNHNY and CDR2 is SVGAGI (reference sequence). V gave up 4 bases and J gave up 5 bases; unmatched junction bases: 10. CDR3 length: 16 amino acids. The CDR3 DNA reads as TGTGCCAGCAGTTTCGTCCGGACAGGGAGGAGAAACACCATATATTTT. Residues: CASSFVRTGRRNTIYF.

This rearrangement joins TRBV7-9 to TRBJ2-1, with 8 bases lining up with TRBD1. Germline V gives CDR1 SEHNR, CDR2 FQNEAQ (reference sequence). The ends lost 3 bases at V and 7 bases at J; junction bases unmatched: 11. The CDR3 runs 16 residues. The CDR3 is CASSLGTGAFRNEQFF. CDR3 DNA sequence: TGTGCCAGCAGCTTGGGGACAGGCGCTTTTAGGAATGAGCAGTTCTTC.

This sequence joins TRBV4-1 and TRBJ1-5; 7 bases agree with TRBD1. This CDR3 contains 13 residues. Trimming at V came to 3 bases and at J to 4 bases, leaving 0 bases not matched to a gene. In germline, CDR1 is MGHRA, CDR2 YSYEKL. CDR3 sequence reads: CASSQDRNQPQHF. The CDR3 bases are TGCGCCAGCAGCCAGGACAGGAATCAGCCCCAGCATTTT.

V is TRBV9 and J is TRBJ2-7, with TRBD1 identical over 8 bases. Germline loops: CDR1 SGDLS, CDR2 YYNGEE. This CDR3 is built from 15 residues. V lost 2 bases to trimming and J lost 3 bases; unmatched junction nucleotides: 7. The CDR3 spells CASSVGQEAYYEQYF. The CDR3 DNA reads as TGTGCCAGCAGCGTGGGACAGGAAGCCTACTACGAGCAGTACTTC. The entire variable domain, with the rest obtained from reference TRBV9 and TRBJ2-7, is as follows: DSGVTQTPKHLITATGQRVTLRCSPRSGDLSVYWYQQSLDQGLQFLIQYYNGEERAKGNILERFSAQQFPDLHSELNLSSLELGDSALYFCASSVGQEAYYEQYFGPGTRLTVT.

This sequence joins TRBV2 and TRBJ2-1, with 10 nucleotides matching TRBD2. Germline CDR1 SNHLY, CDR2 FYNNEI. The CDR3 sequence is 14 residues long. Trimming cost V 6 bases and J 1 base; bases outside gene matches: 0. The CDR3 nucleotides are TGTGCCAGCAGACTAGCGGGGTCCTACAATGAGCAGTTCTTC. It encodes CASRLAGSYNEQFF.

The chain links TRBV19 to TRBJ2-1; TRBD2 matches 9 bases. The CDR3 has 15 amino acids. V trimming: 5 bases; J trimming: 0 bases; junction bases outside the gene matches: 2. Germline V gene lookup returns CDR1 LNHDA and CDR2 SQIVND (reference sequence). CDR3: CASSLAGSSYNEQFF. As DNA, the CDR3 is TGTGCCAGTAGTCTAGCGGGGAGCTCCTACAATGAGCAGTTCTTC.

This chain connects TRBV7-6 to TRBJ2-1, with 13 bases identical to TRBD2. The CDR3 is 17 amino acids. The germline gives CDR1 SGHVS, CDR2 FNYEAQ. V shed 5 bases and J 3 bases; nucleotides not matched to a gene: 7. CDR3 loop: CASSTGLAGDVYNEQFF. DNA of the CDR3: TGTGCCAGCAGCACAGGACTAGCGGGAGATGTCTACAATGAGCAGTTCTTC. Supplemented by reference TRBV7-6 and TRBJ2-1, the full variable domain reads GAGVSQSPRYKVTKRGQDVALRCDPISGHVSLYWYRQALGQGPEFLTYFNYEAQQDKSGLPNDRFSAERPEGSISTLTIQRTEQRDSAMYRCASSTGLAGDVYNEQFFGPGTRLTVL.

This chain links TRBV18 with TRBJ2-7, with D perhaps matching TRBD1 (5 bases). The CDR3 contains 13 residues. V lost 2 bases and J lost 0, with 5 bases in between. CDR1 and CDR2 from the germline V gene are KGHSH and LQKENI. This CDR3 reads CASSPGHSYEQYF. The CDR3 DNA sequence: TGTGCCAGCTCACCAGGACACTCCTACGAGCAGTACTTC.

This clone occurred a few times. The chain links TRBV5-4 to TRBJ2-5, with D possibly TRBD2 on 5 matching bases. The CDR3 length is 14 residues. Germline CDR1 SGHNT, CDR2 YYREEE (reference sequence). Trimming removed 4 bases at V and 5 bases at J, with 15 bases between. CDR3 protein: CASSEHTKRETQYF. CDR3 in DNA: TGTGCCAGCAGCGAACACACCAAGCGGGAGACCCAGTACTTC.

J is TRBJ2-7 and V is TRBV5-1; possibly TRBD1 for D (5 bases). The CDR3 extends over 12 amino acids. Trimming removed 7 bases at V and 6 bases at J, with 14 bases between. The germline V gene encodes CDR1 SGHRS and CDR2 YFSETQ. The CDR3 bases are TGCGCCAGCTCCTTCTCAGGGATCGAGCAGTACTTC. This gives the protein CASSFSGIEQYF.

The gene calls are TRBV7-6 and TRBJ1-2; D may be TRBD1 (6 bases). V shed 5 bases and J shed 2 bases, with 12 bases lying between them. Germline loops: CDR1 SGHVS, CDR2 FNYEAQ. The CDR3 has 14 amino acids. The CDR3 protein is CASSPRGNNYGYTF. The CDR3 region has the DNA TGTGCCAGCAGCCCCAGGGGCAACAACTATGGCTACACCTTC. The variable domain in full, with the rest retrieved from reference TRBV7-6 and TRBJ1-2, is GAGVSQSPRYKVTKRGQDVALRCDPISGHVSLYWYRQALGQGPEFLTYFNYEAQQDKSGLPNDRFSAERPEGSISTLTIQRTEQRDSAMYRCASSPRGNNYGYTFGSGTRLTVV.

The V call is TRBV2, the J call TRBJ1-1, with no clear D. Between the trimmed V and J ends, which lost 1 base and 11 bases, there was a span of 11 bases. Germline V gene data show CDR1 as SNHLY and CDR2 as FYNNEI. The CDR3 contains 12 residues. The CDR3 spells CASSEGPGRAFF. The CDR3 region has the DNA TGTGCCAGCAGTGAAGGACCGGGAAGGGCTTTCTTT.